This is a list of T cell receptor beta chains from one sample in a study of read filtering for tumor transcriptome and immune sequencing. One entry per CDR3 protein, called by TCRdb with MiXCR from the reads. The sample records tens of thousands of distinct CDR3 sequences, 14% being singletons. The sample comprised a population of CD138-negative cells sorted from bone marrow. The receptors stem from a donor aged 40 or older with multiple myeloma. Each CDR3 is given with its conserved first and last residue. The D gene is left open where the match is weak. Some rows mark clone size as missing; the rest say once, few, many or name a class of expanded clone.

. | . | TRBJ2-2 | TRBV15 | TGTGCCACCAGGCCCCGGAACACCGGGGAGCTGTTTTTT | CATRPRNTGELFF
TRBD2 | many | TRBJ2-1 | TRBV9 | TGTGCCAGCAGCGTAGGGGCTAGCGGGATTCTTTCTGAGCAGTTCTTC | CASSVGASGILSEQFF
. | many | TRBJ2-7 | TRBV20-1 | TGCAGTGCTAGTTTCGCCAGGGGCGACGAGCAGTACTTC | CSASFARGDEQYF
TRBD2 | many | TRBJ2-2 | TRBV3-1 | TGTGCCAGCAGTTTCAGCGGGAGGTCCGGGGAGCTGTTTTTT | CASSFSGRSGELFF
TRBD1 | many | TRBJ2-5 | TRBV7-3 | TGTGCCAGCCGTGAGACAGGGGGATTGCGGGAGACCCAGTACTTC | CASRETGGLRETQYF
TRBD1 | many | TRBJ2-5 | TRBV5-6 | TGTGCCAGCAGCTGGGGGACAGAAGAGACCCAGTACTTC | CASSWGTEETQYF
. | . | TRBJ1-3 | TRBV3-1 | TGTGCCAGCACGCGAGGGTCTGGATACACCATATATTTT | CASTRGSGYTIYF
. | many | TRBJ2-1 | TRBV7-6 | TGTGCCAGCAGCTTGGGGATTAGCGGTATTAATGAGCAGTTCTTC | CASSLGISGINEQFF
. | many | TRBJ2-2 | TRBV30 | TGTGCCTGGAGTGTAGGTGGTTCAACCGGGGAGCTGTTTTTT | CAWSVGGSTGELFF
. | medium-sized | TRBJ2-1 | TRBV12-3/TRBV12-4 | TGTGCCAGCAGGAGGGGCCTTACCTACAATGAGCAGTTCTTC | CASRRGLTYNEQFF
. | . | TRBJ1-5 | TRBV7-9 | TGTGCCAGCAGCTCAAGCGCCGGGGGTCAGCCCCAGCATTTT | CASSSSAGGQPQHF
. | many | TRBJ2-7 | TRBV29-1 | TGCAGCGTCAAAGACGACAGGTTGTACGAGCAGTACTTC | CSVKDDRLYEQYF
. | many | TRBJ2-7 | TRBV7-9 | TGTGCCAGCAGCTTGAGGCGGGACTCCTACGAGCAGTACTTC | CASSLRRDSYEQYF
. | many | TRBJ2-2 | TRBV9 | TGTGCCAGCAGCCCCAGGGACCTTTCTGGCACCGGGGAGCTGTTTTTT | CASSPRDLSGTGELFF
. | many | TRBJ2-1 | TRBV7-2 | TGTGCCAGCAGCAGTAAACTAGCCGGGGGCAATGAGCAGTTCTTC | CASSSKLAGGNEQFF
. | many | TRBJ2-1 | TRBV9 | TGTGCCAGCAGCGTAGTTGGGGGGCAAATGAATGAGCAGTTCTTC | CASSVVGGQMNEQFF
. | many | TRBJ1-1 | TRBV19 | TGTGCCAGCAGACCCTTCGTGGCTCGGGTGAACACTGAAGCTTTCTTT | CASRPFVARVNTEAFF
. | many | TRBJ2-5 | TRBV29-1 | TGCAGCGTTGACAGAAACCAAGAGACCCAGTACTTC | CSVDRNQETQYF
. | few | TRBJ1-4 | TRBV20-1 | TGCAGTGCTAGAGATTCCGAGACACCAGAAAAACCGTTTTTT | CSARDSETPEKPFF
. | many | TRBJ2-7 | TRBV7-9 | TGTGCCAGCAGCTTAGCGCCCAGTGACTACGAGCAGTACTTC | CASSLAPSDYEQYF
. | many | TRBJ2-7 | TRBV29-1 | TGCAGCGTGAATCAGGGCTACGAGCAGTACTTC | CSVNQGYEQYF
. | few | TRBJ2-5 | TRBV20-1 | TGCAGTGCCATTGGGAGTTCACAAGAGACCCAGTACTTC | CSAIGSSQETQYF
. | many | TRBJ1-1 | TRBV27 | TGTGCCAGCAGTAAAGCAGGGGTCCTCATGAACACTGAAGCTTTCTTT | CASSKAGVLMNTEAFF
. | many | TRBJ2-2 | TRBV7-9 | TGTGCCAGCAGCTTAGTACGGGCAACGAACACCGGGGAGCTGTTTTTT | CASSLVRATNTGELFF
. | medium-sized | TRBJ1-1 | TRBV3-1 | TGTGCCAGCAGCCAGACTTGGACGAACACTGAAGCTTTCTTT | CASSQTWTNTEAFF
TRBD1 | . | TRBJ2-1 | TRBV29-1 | TGCAGCGTTCTCCGGACAGGGGACCGAAGGCCTATGTTCTTC | CSVLRTGDRRPMFF
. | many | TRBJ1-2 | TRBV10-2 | TGCGCCAGCACCCGAGGTGAGGGGTATGGCTACACCTTC | CASTRGEGYGYTF
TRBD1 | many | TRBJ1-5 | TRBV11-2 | TGTGCCAGCAGCCCTGGGAAGGGACAGGCAGGCAATCAGCCCCAGCATTTT | CASSPGKGQAGNQPQHF
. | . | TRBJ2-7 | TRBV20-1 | TGCAGTGCTAGGGGGGACGGTAGAACTAAGGAGCAGTACTTC | CSARGDGRTKEQYF
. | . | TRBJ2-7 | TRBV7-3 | TGTGCTAGTAAAATAGCCCTGAACTCCTACGAGCAGTACTTC | CASKIALNSYEQYF
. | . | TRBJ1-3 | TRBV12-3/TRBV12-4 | TGTGCCAGCAGTCCAATAACTGGAAACACCATATATTTT | CASSPITGNTIYF
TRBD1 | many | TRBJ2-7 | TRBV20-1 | TGCAGTGCTGGGGGACAGGGGGTAGGCTTCTACGAGCAGTACTTC | CSAGGQGVGFYEQYF
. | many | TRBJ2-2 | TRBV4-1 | TGCGCCAGCGGAACAGAGGGCGGGGAGCTGTTTTTT | CASGTEGGELFF
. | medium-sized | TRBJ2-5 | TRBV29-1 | TGCAGCGTTGCAACCCAGGGCCAGACCCAGTACTTC | CSVATQGQTQYF
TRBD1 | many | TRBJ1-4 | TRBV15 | TGTGCCACCAGCATGGGACAGACTTATGAAAAACTGTTTTTT | CATSMGQTYEKLFF
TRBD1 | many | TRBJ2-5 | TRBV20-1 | TGCAGTGCTATTGACAGGGGAAAGGTAGAGACCCAGTACTTC | CSAIDRGKVETQYF
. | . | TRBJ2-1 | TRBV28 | TGTGCCAGCAATAGCGGTAGCTCCTACAATGAGCAGTTCTTC | CASNSGSSYNEQFF
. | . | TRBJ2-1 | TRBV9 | TGTGCCAGCAGCGCCGAACAGGCCTTCTCCTTCAATGAGCAGTTCTTC | CASSAEQAFSFNEQFF
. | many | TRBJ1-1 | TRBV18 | TGTGCCAGCTCGTCACAGTCCTTGAACACTGAAGCTTTCTTT | CASSSQSLNTEAFF
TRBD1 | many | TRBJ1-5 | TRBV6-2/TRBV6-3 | TGTGCCAGCAGGCACAGCTGGGACAGTAATCAGCCCCAGCATTTT | CASRHSWDSNQPQHF
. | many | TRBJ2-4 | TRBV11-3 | TGTGCCAGCAGCTTAGGATTGTGGACAGCCAAAAACATTCAGTACTTC | CASSLGLWTAKNIQYF
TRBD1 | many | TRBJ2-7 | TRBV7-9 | TGTGCCAGCAGCTTAGATGGGACAGGTTTTTTTAAGTACTTC | CASSLDGTGFFKYF
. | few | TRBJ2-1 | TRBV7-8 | TGTGCCAGCAGCCTCGGGGGGCCGGACAATGAGCAGTTCTTC | CASSLGGPDNEQFF
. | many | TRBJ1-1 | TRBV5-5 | TGTGCCAGCAGCTTGACGAACACTGAAGCTTTCTTT | CASSLTNTEAFF